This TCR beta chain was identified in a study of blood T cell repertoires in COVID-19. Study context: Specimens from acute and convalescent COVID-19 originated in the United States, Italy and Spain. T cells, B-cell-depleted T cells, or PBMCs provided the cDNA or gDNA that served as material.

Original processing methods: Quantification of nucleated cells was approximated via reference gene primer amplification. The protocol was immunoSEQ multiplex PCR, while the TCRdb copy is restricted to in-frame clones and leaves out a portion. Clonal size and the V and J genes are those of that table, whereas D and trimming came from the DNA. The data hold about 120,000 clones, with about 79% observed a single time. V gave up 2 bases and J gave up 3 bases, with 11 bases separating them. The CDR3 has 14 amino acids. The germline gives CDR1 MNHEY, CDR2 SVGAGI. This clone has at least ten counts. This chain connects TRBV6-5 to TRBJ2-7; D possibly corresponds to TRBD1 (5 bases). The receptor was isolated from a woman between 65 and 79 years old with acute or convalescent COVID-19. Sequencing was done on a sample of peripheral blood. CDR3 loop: CASSYSGHYYEQYF. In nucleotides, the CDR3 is TGTGCCAGCAGTTACAGTGGACATTACTACGAGCAGTACTTC.